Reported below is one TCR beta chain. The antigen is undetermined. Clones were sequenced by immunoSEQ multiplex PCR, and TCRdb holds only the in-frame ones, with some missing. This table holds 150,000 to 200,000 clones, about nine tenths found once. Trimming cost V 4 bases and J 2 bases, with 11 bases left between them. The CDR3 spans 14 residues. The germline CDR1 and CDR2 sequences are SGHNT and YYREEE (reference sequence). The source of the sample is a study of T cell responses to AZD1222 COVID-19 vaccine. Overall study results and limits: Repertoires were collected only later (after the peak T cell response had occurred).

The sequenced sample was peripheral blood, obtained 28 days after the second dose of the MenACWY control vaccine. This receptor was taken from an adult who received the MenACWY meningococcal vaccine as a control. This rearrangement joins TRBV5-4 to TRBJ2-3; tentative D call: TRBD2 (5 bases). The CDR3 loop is CASSVRTHTDTQYF. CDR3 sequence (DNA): TGTGCCAGCAGCGTTCGGACTCACACAGATACGCAGTATTTT.